The rows below give T cell receptor beta chains drawn from one sample of a study of T cell responses to AZD1222 COVID-19 vaccine. The protocol was immunoSEQ multiplex PCR, while the TCRdb copy is restricted to in-frame clones and leaves out a portion. The profile shows 150,000 or so clones, more than 85% of them singletons. This sample comprised peripheral blood, obtained on day 0 of AZD1222 vaccination. The receptors here all came from an adult in good health. Each CDR3 is given with its conserved first and last residue. The D gene is left open where the match is weak. Clone size is stated in some rows and not others, as once, few, many or a class when expanded.

D: .; J: TRBJ1-2; size: .; V: TRBV19; DNA: TGTGCCAGTACCTCCTCCTTCGGCTTATACTATGGCTACACCTTC; CDR3: CASTSSFGLYYGYTF
D: .; J: TRBJ1-2; size: .; V: TRBV5-4; DNA: TGTGCCAGCAGCTTGGGAGGTCGGGGCCACTATGGCTACACCTTC; CDR3: CASSLGGRGHYGYTF
D: .; J: TRBJ1-2; size: .; V: TRBV27; DNA: TGTGCCAGCAGTTGGTCCCAAAACTATGGCTACACCTTC; CDR3: CASSWSQNYGYTF
D: TRBD2; J: TRBJ2-3; size: .; V: TRBV7-9; DNA: TGTGCCAGCAGCTTAGAGTCGGGGGGTTACACAGATACGCAGTATTTT; CDR3: CASSLESGGYTDTQYF
D: TRBD2; J: TRBJ2-1; size: .; V: TRBV29-1; DNA: TGCAGCGTTGAAGATTCCGGCGGGGGGGCCAGAGGTGAGCAGTTCTTC; CDR3: CSVEDSGGGARGEQFF
D: TRBD1; J: TRBJ2-3; size: once; V: TRBV5-1; DNA: TGCGCCAGCAGCCTAACAGGGGCAGATACGCAGTATTTT; CDR3: CASSLTGADTQYF
D: TRBD1; J: TRBJ1-2; size: .; V: TRBV28; DNA: TGTGCCAGCAGGACAGGGCTCTCTTACTATGGCTACACCTTC; CDR3: CASRTGLSYYGYTF
D: TRBD2; J: TRBJ2-3; size: .; V: TRBV4-2; DNA: TGTGCCAGCAGCCCGGGACTAGCGGGGGGGCCTAGCACAGATACGCAGTATTTT; CDR3: CASSPGLAGGPSTDTQYF
D: TRBD1; J: TRBJ2-7; size: .; V: TRBV9; DNA: TGTGCCAGCAACCGACAGGGTGGGGCCTACGAGCAGTACTTC; CDR3: CASNRQGGAYEQYF
D: .; J: TRBJ1-2; size: .; V: TRBV6-5; DNA: TGTGCCAGCTCGGCAGGGGCCCTCTATGGCTACACCTTC; CDR3: CASSAGALYGYTF
D: TRBD2; J: TRBJ2-1; size: .; V: TRBV6-5; DNA: TGTGCCAGCCCGAGGGCGGGGGAGAACTACAATGAGCAGTTCTTC; CDR3: CASPRAGENYNEQFF
D: TRBD2; J: TRBJ2-5; size: once; V: TRBV6-1; DNA: TGTGCCAGCAGTGTTACTAGCGGGGGGAAGGGTTGGGAGACCCAGTACTTC; CDR3: CASSVTSGGKGWETQYF
D: TRBD2; J: TRBJ2-1; size: .; V: TRBV5-1; DNA: TGCGCCAGCAGCCCGCGGGGGGCCGCCGGGCAGGATGAGCAGTTCTTC; CDR3: CASSPRGAAGQDEQFF
D: .; J: TRBJ1-1; size: .; V: TRBV20-1; DNA: TGCAGTGCTAGTCTATCTGCGATTGGAGCTTTCTTT; CDR3: CSASLSAIGAFF
D: .; J: TRBJ2-7; size: .; V: TRBV6-5; DNA: TGTGCCAGCAATGGGCCGTCCTACGAGCAGTACTTC; CDR3: CASNGPSYEQYF
D: .; J: TRBJ2-5; size: .; V: TRBV18; DNA: TGTGCCAGCTCACCACCGCGGGGCAGGGGAGACATTCAGGAGACCCAGTACTTC; CDR3: CASSPPRGRGDIQETQYF
D: .; J: TRBJ2-5; size: few; V: TRBV4-1; DNA: TGCGCCAGCAGCCAAGTAGCCCCCGGGACCCAGTACTTC; CDR3: CASSQVAPGTQYF
D: .; J: TRBJ2-7; size: .; V: TRBV6-2/TRBV6-3; DNA: TGTGCCAGCAGTTACCTTGGTTCAGGGCGATCCTACGAGCAGTACTTC; CDR3: CASSYLGSGRSYEQYF
D: TRBD1; J: TRBJ1-5; size: .; V: TRBV7-4; DNA: TGTGCCTTACCGGGACAGGGTCGGGTACAAAGCAATCAGCCCCAGCATTTT; CDR3: CALPGQGRVQSNQPQHF
D: TRBD1; J: TRBJ1-3; size: once; V: TRBV7-2; DNA: TGTGCCAGCAGCTTAGGTCCGGGACAGACCATATATTTT; CDR3: CASSLGPGQTIYF
D: .; J: TRBJ1-2; size: .; V: TRBV6-2/TRBV6-3; DNA: TGTGCCAGCAGTTCCCCGGGACTTAACTATGGCTACACCTTC; CDR3: CASSSPGLNYGYTF
D: .; J: TRBJ1-1; size: .; V: TRBV18; DNA: TGTGCCAGCTCACCTTTCACCCGCGGGGATAACACTGAAGCTTTCTTT; CDR3: CASSPFTRGDNTEAFF
D: .; J: TRBJ1-2; size: .; V: TRBV15; DNA: TGTGCCACCAGCAGAGACGGCGCTGGCTACACCTTC; CDR3: CATSRDGAGYTF
D: TRBD1; J: TRBJ1-2; size: once; V: TRBV15; DNA: TGTGCCACCAGCAGCCGACAGGGGAACTATGGCTACACCTTC; CDR3: CATSSRQGNYGYTF
D: TRBD1; J: TRBJ2-7; size: .; V: TRBV10-3; DNA: TGTGCCATCGGGTCCCAGGGACAGCAGGTTGACGAGCAGTACTTC; CDR3: CAIGSQGQQVDEQYF
D: TRBD1; J: TRBJ2-1; size: .; V: TRBV27; DNA: TGTGCCAGCAGTCCACACTCCGGACAGGGGGAAGGGAATGAGCAGTTCTTC; CDR3: CASSPHSGQGEGNEQFF
D: .; J: TRBJ1-6; size: .; V: TRBV3-1/TRBV3-2; DNA: TGTGCCAGCAGCCAAGCGGCGGTTTCACCCCTCCACTTT; CDR3: CASSQAAVSPLHF
D: .; J: TRBJ1-2; size: .; V: TRBV5-4; DNA: TGTGCCAGCAGCTTGGTCGGGTATGGCTACACCTTC; CDR3: CASSLVGYGYTF
D: TRBD1; J: TRBJ1-5; size: once; V: TRBV18; DNA: TGTGCCAGCTCGCGACAGGGACCCAATCAGCCCCAGCATTTT; CDR3: CASSRQGPNQPQHF
D: .; J: TRBJ1-1; size: .; V: TRBV15; DNA: TGTGCCACCAGCACCCACCGTGTCGGGGGCGTACTATTCATGAACACTGAAGCTTTCTTT; CDR3: CATSTHRVGGVLFMNTEAFF
D: TRBD1; J: TRBJ1-2; size: .; V: TRBV6-5; DNA: TGTGCCAGCAGTAGGGACAGGCTCTATGGCTACACCTTC; CDR3: CASSRDRLYGYTF
D: TRBD1; J: TRBJ1-2; size: .; V: TRBV6-5; DNA: TGTGCCAGCCGGGACAGTAACTATGGCTACACCTTC; CDR3: CASRDSNYGYTF
D: .; J: TRBJ1-2; size: .; V: TRBV6-5; DNA: TGTGCCACCCCGAGTCGGACGATGAACTATGGCTACACCTTC; CDR3: CATPSRTMNYGYTF
D: .; J: TRBJ1-2; size: .; V: TRBV4-2; DNA: TGTGCCAGCTCCCGAGAGCCCCCGGGGAACTATGGCTACACCTTC; CDR3: CASSREPPGNYGYTF
D: TRBD1; J: TRBJ2-6; size: .; V: TRBV10-3; DNA: TGTGCCATCAGTAAACAGGGGACTGGGGCCAACGTCCTGACTTTC; CDR3: CAISKQGTGANVLTF
D: .; J: TRBJ2-7; size: .; V: TRBV7-7; DNA: TGTGCTAGCAGCTTAGGGGCCAGCTACGAGCAGTACTTC; CDR3: CASSLGASYEQYF